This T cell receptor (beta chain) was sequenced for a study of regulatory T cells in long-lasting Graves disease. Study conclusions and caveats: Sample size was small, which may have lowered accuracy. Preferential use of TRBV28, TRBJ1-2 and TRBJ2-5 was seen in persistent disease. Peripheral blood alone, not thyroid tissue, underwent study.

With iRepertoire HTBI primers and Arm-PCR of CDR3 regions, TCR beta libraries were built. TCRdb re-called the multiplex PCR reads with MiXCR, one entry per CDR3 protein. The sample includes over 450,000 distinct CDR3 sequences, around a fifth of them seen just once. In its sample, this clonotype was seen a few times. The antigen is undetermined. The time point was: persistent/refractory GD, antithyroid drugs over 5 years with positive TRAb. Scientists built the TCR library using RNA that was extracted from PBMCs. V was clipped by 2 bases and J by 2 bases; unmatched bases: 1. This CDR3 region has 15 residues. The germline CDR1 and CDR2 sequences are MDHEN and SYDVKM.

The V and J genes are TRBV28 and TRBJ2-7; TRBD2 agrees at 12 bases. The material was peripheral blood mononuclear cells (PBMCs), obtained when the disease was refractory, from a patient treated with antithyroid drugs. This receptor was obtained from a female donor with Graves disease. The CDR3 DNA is TGTGCCAGCAGTTTACTAGCGGGAGGGCCCTACGAGCAGTACTTC. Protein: CASSLLAGGPYEQYF.